This paragraph covers one T cell receptor (beta chain) sequence. No antigen is known for it. These data originate in a study of Graves' ophthalmopathy and Graves' hyperthyroidism. Study observations and caveats: From stable hyperthyroidism, ophthalmopathy was separated by a 13-signature model with about 88% sensitivity and around 80% specificity.

Amplification from RNA transcripts yielded the TCR beta CDR3 regions. Second-round multiplex PCR followed a first-round RT-PCR using HTBI primers. TCRdb redid the calling of the multiplex PCR reads with MiXCR, one entry per CDR3 protein. Altogether some 350,000 distinct CDR3 sequences are present, about 18% being singletons, with the ten largest covering 2.4%. Trimming stripped 3 bases from V and 4 bases from J, with 10 bases between. The CDR3 covers 14 residues. This sequence was found in an adult woman with stable Graves' hyperthyroidism. The sample consisted of peripheral blood. V gene TRBV12-3 or TRBV12-4 combines with J gene TRBJ1-5; tentatively, D is TRBD1 (5 bases). CDR3 bases: TGTGCCAGCAGTTTGAGACAGCAAAATCAGCCCCAGCATTTT. Translating it yields CASSLRQQNQPQHF.